The 22 T cell receptor beta chains below come from one sample, sequenced in a study of shared clonotypes between healthy human individuals. Terminally differentiated effector memory CD45RA+ cells were excluded from the naive CD8 cells, which were CD45RO-negative and positively selected for CCR7. Profiling relied on immunoSEQ multiplex PCR, and the TCRdb table lists in-frame clones only, not all of them. The repertoire holds about 2.1 million clones, with over 85% as singletons. Sequenced input: naive CD8+ T cells from PBMCs. The receptors were gathered from a man aged 18 to 35 in good health. Some clones in this sample may be carry-over from other donors' samples.

The chain is built from TRBV10-3 and TRBJ1-5; D is uncertain. The germline CDR1 and CDR2 sequences are ENHRY and SYGVKD. Trimming pared 3 bases from V and 3 bases from J, leaving 12 bases between. This CDR3 comprises 15 residues. CDR3 region: CAISEGRNPNQPQHF. The DNA of the CDR3 is TGTGCCATCAGTGAAGGTCGGAATCCCAATCAGCCCCAGCATTTT.

The rearrangement joins TRBV4-1 to TRBJ2-1; TRBD2 matches at 10 bases. V dropped 5 bases and J dropped 7; count of bases not matched to a gene: 11. The germline V gene encodes CDR1 MGHRA and CDR2 YSYEKL. The CDR3 has 16 amino acids. CDR3 DNA: TGCGCCAGCAGCTTTGGACCGGGACTAGCGAAAAATGAGCAGTTCTTC. Encoded protein: CASSFGPGLAKNEQFF.

The chain employs TRBV27 and TRBJ2-7; 11 nucleotides agree with TRBD1. The CDR3 sequence is 17 residues long. Trimming took 4 bases from V and 0 from J; bases not matched to a gene: 8. Per the germline V gene, CDR1 is MNHEY and CDR2 is SMNVEV (reference sequence). The CDR3 nucleotides are TGTGCCAGCAGTTATAAGGGACAGGGGGAGGGCTCCTACGAGCAGTACTTC. It encodes CASSYKGQGEGSYEQYF.

The rearrangement links TRBV5-1 to TRBJ1-1; a weak D match, TRBD1 (5 bases). Trimming removed 2 bases from V and 10 bases from J, with 18 bases in between. The CDR3 has 14 amino acids. CDR1 and CDR2 from the germline V gene are SGHRS and YFSETQ. This CDR3 reads CASSFYRDGQGAFF. In DNA form, the CDR3 reads TGCGCCAGCAGCTTCTATAGGGACGGTCAGGGAGCTTTCTTT.

The V call is TRBV29-1, the J call TRBJ1-3, with TRBD1 identical over 8 bases. The CDR3 extends over 17 amino acids. V lost 0 bases and J lost 0; bases outside the gene matches: 7. CDR1 and CDR2 (germline): SQVTM, ANQGSEA. In DNA, the CDR3 is TGCAGCGTTGAAGAGTCGACAGGGGTATACTCTGGAAACACCATATATTTT. The encoded protein is CSVEESTGVYSGNTIYF.

The gene calls are TRBV7-9 and TRBJ2-1, with D possibly being TRBD1 or TRBD2 (5 bases each). CDR3 length: 15 amino acids. The V end lost 5 bases, the J end lost 0 bases, and 11 bases lay between the germline ends. Per germline, CDR1 SEHNR and CDR2 FQNEAQ (reference sequence). This chain's CDR3 is CASSETGPSYNEQFF. CDR3 in DNA: TGTGCCAGCAGCGAGACGGGGCCCTCCTACAATGAGCAGTTCTTC.

In the case of this clone: Other DNA sequences from this sample encode an identical CDR3 as well. The genes are TRBV27 and TRBJ1-5; no reliable D call. V dropped 3 bases and J dropped 0 bases, with 3 bases sitting between them. The length of the CDR3 is 13 residues. Germline V CDR1 and CDR2: MNHEY, SMNVEV (reference sequence). The CDR3 DNA reads as TGTGCCAGCAGTTTTGATAGCAATCAGCCCCAGCATTTT. It codes for CASSFDSNQPQHF.

Comments on this clone: The identical CDR3 is also encoded by other nucleotide sequences in the sample. The V and J genes are TRBV14 and TRBJ2-7, with D unclear. This CDR3 is 11 amino acids long. Germline assignment: CDR1 SGHDN and CDR2 FVKESK. The V end was cut by 3 bases, the J end by 4 bases, with 4 bases between. CDR3 protein: CASSHGYEQYF. The CDR3 coding sequence is TGTGCCAGCAGCCACGGATACGAGCAGTACTTC.

The chain has TRBV19 and TRBJ2-7, with 12 positions matching TRBD2. The V gene's germline CDR1 is LNHDA and CDR2 SQIVND (reference sequence). Germline trimming cut 5 bases from V and 4 bases from J; bases unmatched to any gene: 9. This CDR3 region has 16 residues. Written as DNA, the CDR3 is TGTGCCAGTAGTGGGGCATTGACTAGCGGGGGATACGAGCAGTACTTC. This translates into CASSGALTSGGYEQYF. The variable domain in full, completed from reference TRBV19 and TRBJ2-7, reads DGGITQSPKYLFRKEGQNVTLSCEQNLNHDAMYWYRQDPGQGLRLIYYSQIVNDFQKGDIAEGYSVSREKKESFPLTVTSAQKNPTAFYLCASSGALTSGGYEQYFGPGTRLTVT.

The V call is TRBV28, the J call TRBJ2-7; D remains unclear. V dropped 3 bases and J dropped 5 bases, with 23 bases sitting between them. CDR3 length equals 17 residues. From germline, CDR1 is MDHEN and CDR2 SYDVKM. CDR3 protein: CASSFGPALGIRDEQYF. The CDR3 DNA reads TGTGCCAGCAGTTTCGGACCCGCCTTGGGGATTCGGGACGAGCAGTACTTC.

In this sample, this clone turned up a few times. The rearrangement links TRBV19 to TRBJ1-1; unclear D gene. Trimming stripped 3 bases from V and 1 base from J, with 9 bases between. Germline lookup yields CDR1 LNHDA and CDR2 SQIVND (reference sequence). The CDR3 runs 14 residues. The CDR3 nucleotides read TGTGCCAGTAGTATTGACGGGCAGAACACTGAAGCTTTCTTT. Translated, it gives CASSIDGQNTEAFF.

The V and J genes are TRBV11-2 and TRBJ1-1; a possible D gene is TRBD1 (5 bases). Germline V lookup: CDR1 SGHAT, CDR2 FQNNGV. Trimming shortened V by 0 bases and J by 2 bases, and 10 bases separated the two germline ends. This CDR3 is 15 amino acids long. CDR3 sequence (DNA): TGTGCCAGCAGCTTAGATGGGGCCTACAACACTGAAGCTTTCTTT. Translation gives CASSLDGAYNTEAFF.

This chain joins TRBV7-9 and TRBJ2-5, with 10 bases identical to TRBD2. The CDR3 covers 15 residues. In germline, CDR1 is SEHNR, CDR2 FQNEAQ (reference sequence). Trimming removed 4 bases from V and 7 bases from J; junction bases left unmatched: 9. CDR3 amino acids: CASSSTASGGRTQYF. Here the CDR3 DNA reads TGTGCCAGCAGCTCCACGGCTAGCGGGGGCAGGACCCAGTACTTC. The variable domain in full, completed from reference TRBV7-9 and TRBJ2-5, reads DTGVSQNPRHKITKRGQNVTFRCDPISEHNRLYWYRQTLGQGPEFLTYFQNEAQLEKSRLLSDRFSAERPKGSFSTLEIQRTEQGDSAMYLCASSSTASGGRTQYFGPGTRLLVL.

Concerning this clone itself: At the DNA level, this CDR3 is encoded by other sequences in the same sample as well. This chain links TRBV7-9 with TRBJ2-7, with 11 bases that match TRBD2. Germline CDR1 and CDR2: SEHNR and FQNEAQ (reference sequence). This CDR3 is 15 amino acids long. J was trimmed by 1 base and V by 4 bases; bases with no gene match: 3. The CDR3 sequence is CASSSTSGSSYEQYF. CDR3 DNA: TGTGCCAGCAGCTCTACTAGCGGGAGTTCCTACGAGCAGTACTTC. The complete variable domain, with remaining parts taken from reference TRBV7-9 and TRBJ2-7, reads DTGVSQNPRHKITKRGQNVTFRCDPISEHNRLYWYRQTLGQGPEFLTYFQNEAQLEKSRLLSDRFSAERPKGSFSTLEIQRTEQGDSAMYLCASSSTSGSSYEQYFGPGTRLTVT.

The chain joins TRBV7-2 to TRBJ1-5; a possible D gene is TRBD1 (5 bases). V lost 10 bases and J 3 bases, leaving 13 bases between the germline ends. The CDR3 has 13 amino acids. Germline CDR1 is SGHTA and CDR2 is FQGNSA. The DNA for the CDR3 is TGTGCCACCTCGGGAGGGGTCAATCAGCCCCAGCATTTT. This translates into CATSGGVNQPQHF.

The CDR3, as DNA: TGTGCCATCCGATTAGCTATGGGGAACACCGGGGAGCTGTTTTTT. Encoded protein: CAIRLAMGNTGELFF. The rearrangement joins TRBV6-1 to TRBJ2-2, with D uncertain. The length of the CDR3 is 15 residues. Germline loops: CDR1 MNHNS, CDR2 SASEGT. V shed 10 bases and J shed 1 base, with 16 bases lying between them.

This clone occurred once. The J gene is TRBJ2-7, the V gene TRBV27, with 10 bases fitting TRBD1. The CDR3 consists of 14 residues. V gave up 7 bases and J gave up 6 bases; unmatched junction bases: 9. Germline CDR1 is MNHEY and CDR2 is SMNVEV (reference sequence). CDR3 sequence: CASIGRGQGSEQYF. CDR3 nucleotides: TGTGCCAGCATTGGTCGGGGACAGGGGAGCGAGCAGTACTTC.

The CDR3 protein is CAGPGLAGRFTYEQYF. Here the CDR3 DNA reads TGTGCCGGACCGGGACTAGCGGGGCGATTCACCTACGAGCAGTACTTC. The chain couples TRBV21-1 to TRBJ2-7; the D call TRBD2 from the table was never checked on the DNA. TRBV21-1 corresponds to a pseudogene. The CDR3 runs 16 residues.

The genes are TRBV19 and TRBJ1-2, with 9 bases matching TRBD1. Germline CDR1 LNHDA, CDR2 SQIVND (reference sequence). The length of the CDR3 is 14 residues. The V segment lost 0 bases and the J segment 5 bases; nucleotides outside the gene matches: 1. The CDR3 nucleotides read TGTGCCAGTAGTATAGACGACAGGGGGTATGGCTACACCTTC. The encoded protein is CASSIDDRGYGYTF. Full variable domain (outside the CDR3, taken from reference TRBV19 and TRBJ1-2): DGGITQSPKYLFRKEGQNVTLSCEQNLNHDAMYWYRQDPGQGLRLIYYSQIVNDFQKGDIAEGYSVSREKKESFPLTVTSAQKNPTAFYLCASSIDDRGYGYTFGSGTRLTVV.

The J gene is TRBJ1-3, the V gene TRBV2, with TRBD1 matching over 8 bases. In germline, CDR1 is SNHLY, CDR2 FYNNEI. With 6 bases clipped from V and 4 bases from J, the junction kept 5 bases outside the gene matches. There are 14 residues in the CDR3. CDR3 sequence reads: CASRATGGGNTIYF. CDR3 coding DNA: TGTGCCAGCAGAGCAACAGGGGGGGGAAACACCATATATTTT.

The chain employs TRBV7-9 and TRBJ2-7; D is tentatively TRBD1 or TRBD2 (5 bases each). Deletions cut 6 bases from V and 6 bases from J, with 24 bases between. CDR3 length: 16 amino acids. The germline V gene has CDR1 SEHNR and CDR2 FQNEAQ (reference sequence). As DNA, the CDR3 is TGTGCCAGCAGTTGGGACGGAACTAGTAGTTCCGCCGAGCAGTACTTC. Its protein product is CASSWDGTSSSAEQYF.

The genes are TRBV29-1 and TRBJ1-2; 7 bases match TRBD1. Trimming removed 5 bases from V and 8 bases from J; junction bases left unmatched: 8. Per the germline V gene, CDR1 is SQVTM and CDR2 is ANQGSEA. The length of the CDR3 is 12 residues. The CDR3 DNA reads as TGCAGCGTTCGAACCGGGACAGTGGGCTACACCTTC. Amino acid sequence: CSVRTGTVGYTF. The full variable domain, in which reference TRBV29-1 and TRBJ1-2 provide the parts outside the CDR3, is SAVISQKPSRDICQRGTSLTIQCQVDSQVTMMFWYRQQPGQSLTLIATANQGSEATYESGFVIDKFPISRPNLTFSTLTVSNMSPEDSSIYLCSVRTGTVGYTFGSGTRLTVV.